This note documents a single T cell receptor beta chain sequence. The junction shows a germline mismatch at one end, possibly a read error. The source of the sample is a study of cytomegalovirus exposure and HLA in healthy donors. With 60 Vbeta and 13 Jbeta primers, the PCR was carried out. The data were produced by immunoSEQ multiplex PCR, yet TCRdb's version contains in-frame clones alone and is incomplete. The sample's table shows some 89,000 clones. This CDR3 has 15 residues. CDR1 is SSHAT and CDR2 is FNYEAQ in the germline V gene (reference sequence). This sequence originates from a woman aged 25 to 39 in good health and CMV-seronegative. V gene TRBV7-7 combines with J gene TRBJ2-1; 16 positions match TRBD2. The sequenced material came from PBMCs. The DNA of the CDR3 is TGTGCTAGCAGCGGAGGGACTAGCGGGAGGGATGAGCAGTTCTTC. Translation gives CASSGGTSGRDEQFF.